This TCR beta chain was recovered during a study of a mutant IDH1 vaccine in newly diagnosed glioma. Time point here: baseline, week 1 (first vaccination visit). Treatment specified: pre-vaccination baseline after standard-of-care therapy. Notes on the study in general: Patients showed vaccine-induced immune responses at a rate of 80% to 95%.

Comments on this clone: Its antigen remains unknown.

With 6 bases clipped from V and 1 base from J, the junction kept 9 bases outside the gene matches. CDR3 length: 16 residues. Germline V gene lookup returns CDR1 MNHNY and CDR2 SVGAGI (reference sequence). The table came from immunoSEQ multiplex PCR; TCRdb's copy has only in-frame clones and leaves some out. The table includes fewer than 65,000 clones, approximately 80% detected once. The sequences come from PBMCs, collected from a glioma patient treated with radiotherapy, temozolomide or both. This chain links TRBV6-6 with TRBJ1-5, with 7 bases lining up with TRBD1. This clonotype was sampled from a woman aged 40 to 50 with glioma. CDR3 residues: CASSHRQGGSNQPQHF. In nucleotides, the CDR3 is TGTGCCAGCAGCCACCGACAGGGTGGGAGCAATCAGCCCCAGCATTTT.